This T cell receptor (beta chain) was retrieved from a study of cytomegalovirus exposure and HLA in healthy donors. The protocol was immunoSEQ multiplex PCR, while the TCRdb copy is restricted to in-frame clones and leaves out a portion. The sample includes about 58,000 clones, roughly nine tenths of them seen just once. The germline V gene has CDR1 SGHNT and CDR2 YENEEA. The V gene lost 2 bases and the J gene lost 5 bases, with 12 bases spanning the gap. CDR3 size: 15 residues. Sequencing used PBMCs. The genes are TRBV11-3 and TRBJ2-2; D possibly corresponds to TRBD2 (6 bases). The receptor was derived from a man in his late teens or twenties in good health and CMV-seronegative. CDR3 region: CASSLIAGSTGELFF. The CDR3 DNA follows: TGTGCCAGCAGCTTAATTGCCGGGAGTACCGGGGAGCTGTTTTTT.